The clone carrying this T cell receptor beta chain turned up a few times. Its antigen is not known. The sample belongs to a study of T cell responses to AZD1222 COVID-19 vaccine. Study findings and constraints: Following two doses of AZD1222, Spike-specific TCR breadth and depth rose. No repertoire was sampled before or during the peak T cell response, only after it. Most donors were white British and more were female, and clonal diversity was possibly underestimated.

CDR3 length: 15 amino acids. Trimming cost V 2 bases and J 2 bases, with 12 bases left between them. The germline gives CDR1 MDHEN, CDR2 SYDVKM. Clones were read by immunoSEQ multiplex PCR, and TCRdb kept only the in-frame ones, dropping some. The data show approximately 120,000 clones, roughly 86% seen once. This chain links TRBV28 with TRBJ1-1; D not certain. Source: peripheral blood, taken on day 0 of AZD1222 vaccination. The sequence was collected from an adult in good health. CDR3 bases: TGTGCCAGCAGTTTACCCCAGGCTTCTAACACTGAAGCTTTCTTT. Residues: CASSLPQASNTEAFF.